This T cell receptor beta chain derives from a study of regulatory T cells in long-lasting Graves disease. The CDR3 extends over 12 amino acids. The V end lost 6 bases, the J end lost 6 bases, and 12 bases lay between the germline ends. Per germline, CDR1 MDHEN and CDR2 SYDVKM. Study-wide findings and caveats: Persistent patients shared more public clonotypes (2,741) than newly diagnosed patients (around 1,000). Persistent disease showed a preference for TRBV28, TRBJ1-2 and TRBJ2-5. The study examined only peripheral blood, not thyroid tissue.

Indicated time point: persistent/refractory GD, antithyroid drugs over 5 years with positive TRAb. Isolated PBMC RNA provided the starting material for the TCR library. Graves' disease diagnoses followed American Thyroid Association guidelines. On this clonotype itself: Its antigen is unidentified.

iRepertoire HTBI primers and Arm-PCR of CDR3 regions built TCR beta libraries. One entry per CDR3 protein results from TCRdb running MiXCR on the multiplex PCR reads. The data contain some 440,000 distinct CDR3 sequences, roughly 20% of them singletons. The source was peripheral blood mononuclear cells (PBMCs), collected when the disease was refractory, from a patient treated with antithyroid drugs. The chain couples TRBV28 to TRBJ2-7, with a weak D call TRBD1 (6 bases). The clonotype comes from a female donor with Graves disease. CDR3 DNA sequence: TGTGCCAGCAGGGGGGCTGGGGGCGAGCAGTACTTC. Encoded protein: CASRGAGGEQYF.